This T cell receptor (beta chain) is from a study of blood T cell repertoires in COVID-19. Measured with immunoSEQ multiplex PCR; TCRdb has only the in-frame clones, and not every one. The sample gives about 18,000 clones, 88% of which show up once; around 5% is in the top ten. The CDR3 is made up of 14 amino acids. V was cut by 2 bases and J by 5 bases, with 12 bases left in between. Per germline, CDR1 LGHNA and CDR2 YSLEER. For recovered donors of Cohort 3, there were two negative PCRs, clearance, or symptom resolution. Material: PBMCs or T cells enriched from blood (not recorded which). The genes are TRBV4-3 and TRBJ2-5; tentative D call: TRBD2 (5 bases). This TCR came from a woman aged 30 to 39 who had recovered from COVID-19. As DNA, the CDR3 is TGCGCCAGCAGCCAAAATCCGGGGTCGGAGACCCAGTACTTC. Protein: CASSQNPGSETQYF.